This entry lists 28 T cell receptor beta chains sequenced from one sample in a study of technical replicates of blood from a few donors. Using immunoSEQ multiplex PCR, the repertoire was profiled, and TCRdb retains in-frame clones only, with some absent. This table has 95,000 or so clones, 95% appearing once. Specimen: T cells isolated from PBMCs. All receptors derive from a human donor in good health.

This rearrangement joins TRBV5-6 to TRBJ2-1; D call uncertain. Germline CDR1 reads SGHDT; CDR2 reads YYEEEE. V gave up 2 bases and J gave up 0 bases, with 12 bases separating them. The CDR3 extends over 16 amino acids. CDR3 loop: CASSLEFPSSYNEQFF. In nucleotides, the CDR3 is TGTGCCAGCAGCTTAGAATTTCCGAGCTCCTACAATGAGCAGTTCTTC.

V gene TRBV2 combines with J gene TRBJ2-5; D possibly corresponds to TRBD2 (5 bases). The CDR3 is made up of 15 amino acids. Trimming pared 6 bases from V and 0 bases from J, leaving 14 bases between. Germline CDR1 reads SNHLY; CDR2 reads FYNNEI. DNA of the CDR3: TGTGCCAGCAGCTCAAAAGGGAGAAACCAAGAGACCCAGTACTTC. Its protein is CASSSKGRNQETQYF. The full variable domain, with the rest looked up from reference TRBV2 and TRBJ2-5, is EPEVTQTPSHQVTQMGQEVILRCVPISNHLYFYWYRQILGQKVEFLVSFYNNEISEKSEIFDDQFSVERPDGSNFTLKIRSTKLEDSAMYFCASSSKGRNQETQYFGPGTRLLVL.

The rearrangement joins TRBV27 to TRBJ1-1; D gene uncertain. There are 14 residues in the CDR3. Per germline, CDR1 MNHEY and CDR2 SMNVEV (reference sequence). With 3 bases removed from V and 5 bases from J, the gap between germline ends came to 13 bases. CDR3 protein: CASSFGGGGTEAFF. CDR3 bases: TGTGCCAGCAGTTTTGGCGGAGGCGGAACTGAAGCTTTCTTT.

This clone was recorded a few times. The rearrangement uses TRBV23-1 and TRBJ2-7; D not resolved. TRBV23-1 is sorted into the ORF group, with uncertain function. This CDR3 comprises 12 residues. Trimming removed 2 bases from V and 6 bases from J, with 8 bases in between. Here the CDR3 DNA reads TGCGCCAGCAGTCAACCAGGAAGCGAGCAGTACTTC. This gives the protein CASSQPGSEQYF.

This clone was detected a few times. The CDR3 nucleotides read TGTGCCAGCGGACAGGGAATGAACACTGAAGCTTTCTTT. This encodes CASGQGMNTEAFF. This chain links TRBV6-5 with TRBJ1-1; 8 bases are a match to TRBD1. The junction had 2 bases not matched to a gene; V was cut back by 8 bases and J by 0 bases. Per the germline V gene, CDR1 is MNHEY and CDR2 is SVGAGI. The CDR3 consists of 13 residues.

The chain carries TRBV19 and TRBJ2-7; 10 nucleotides agree with TRBD2. Germline assignment: CDR1 LNHDA and CDR2 SQIVND (reference sequence). The CDR3 has 14 residues. Trimming cost V 3 bases and J 4 bases; bases outside gene matches: 3. The CDR3 bases are TGTGCCAGTAGTATTACTAGCGGGGTTTACGAGCAGTACTTC. Its translation is CASSITSGVYEQYF.

The rearrangement links TRBV6-6 to TRBJ1-1; 9 bases map to TRBD1. Trimming at V came to 2 bases and at J to 3 bases, leaving 7 bases not matched to a gene. Per germline, CDR1 MNHNY and CDR2 SVGAGI (reference sequence). This CDR3 is built from 16 residues. The CDR3 DNA reads as TGTGCCAGCAGTTACAGGGGGGACAGGGCCCACACTGAAGCTTTCTTT. Residues: CASSYRGDRAHTEAFF.

The chain uses TRBV30 and TRBJ2-5; possible D gene TRBD1, 6 bases. V dropped 5 bases and J dropped 1 base, with 11 bases sitting between them. CDR1 is GTSNPN and CDR2 is SVGIG in the germline V gene (reference sequence). This CDR3 has 13 amino acids. In DNA form, the CDR3 reads TGTGCCTGGGAGACAGGTACCCAAGAGACCCAGTACTTC. Translation gives CAWETGTQETQYF.

The rearrangement uses TRBV7-3 and TRBJ2-7; 7 nucleotides match TRBD1. The CDR3 contains 13 residues. Germline-derived CDR1 and CDR2 are SGHTA and FQGTGA. V shed 5 bases, J shed 5 bases, and the junction held 6 bases outside the gene matches. The CDR3 here is CASSPTGDHEQYF. The CDR3 DNA follows: TGTGCCAGCAGCCCAACAGGGGATCACGAGCAGTACTTC.

The chain recombines TRBV9 with TRBJ2-3; a possible D gene is TRBD1 (6 bases). Trimming took off 2 bases at V and 4 bases at J, with 8 bases between the two ends. CDR1 and CDR2 (germline): SGDLS, YYNGEE. The CDR3 has 13 residues. CDR3 bases: TGTGCCAGCAGCGTTGAGGGGGCAGATACGCAGTATTTT. Its translation is CASSVEGADTQYF.

The chain is built from TRBV5-1 and TRBJ1-2, with D perhaps matching TRBD1 (5 bases). The CDR3 length is 14 residues. Germline CDR1 SGHRS, CDR2 YFSETQ. V gave up 4 bases and J gave up 10 bases, with 20 bases separating them. Here the CDR3 DNA reads TGCGCCAGCAGCGGGGGACCGCTGGGGGAGGACTACACCTTC. The encoded protein is CASSGGPLGEDYTF.

The chain is built from TRBV7-9 and TRBJ2-6, with a possible D match to TRBD2 (5 bases). This CDR3 comprises 15 residues. Germline CDR1 SEHNR, CDR2 FQNEAQ (reference sequence). Trimming took off 5 bases at V and 4 bases at J, with 12 bases between the two ends. In DNA form, the CDR3 reads TGTGCCAGCAGCCCCCCCGGGGTAGGGGCCAACGTCCTGACTTTC. This encodes CASSPPGVGANVLTF. Using reference TRBV7-9 and TRBJ2-6 for the parts outside the CDR3, the full variable domain is DTGVSQNPRHKITKRGQNVTFRCDPISEHNRLYWYRQTLGQGPEFLTYFQNEAQLEKSRLLSDRFSAERPKGSFSTLEIQRTEQGDSAMYLCASSPPGVGANVLTFGAGSRLTVL.

The rearrangement uses TRBV5-6 and TRBJ2-3, with D possibly TRBD1 on 6 matching bases. Trimming took off 0 bases at V and 6 bases at J, with 14 bases between the two ends. Germline V gene lookup returns CDR1 SGHDT and CDR2 YYEEEE. This CDR3 has 15 residues. Here the CDR3 reads CASSLDVRGWDTQYF. For the CDR3, the DNA is TGTGCCAGCAGCTTGGACGTCAGGGGATGGGATACGCAGTATTTT.

The chain carries TRBV9 and TRBJ2-2, with TRBD1 matching over 7 bases. CDR3 size: 15 residues. J was trimmed by 0 bases and V by 4 bases; bases with no gene match: 3. CDR1 and CDR2 (germline): SGDLS, YYNGEE. The CDR3: CASSPGQPNTGELFF. CDR3 sequence (DNA): TGTGCCAGCAGCCCGGGACAGCCGAACACCGGGGAGCTGTTTTTT.

This clone was detected once. V is TRBV9 and J is TRBJ2-3, with D unclear. CDR3 length: 15 residues. CDR1 SGDLS and CDR2 YYNGEE come from the germline V gene. V was cut by 2 bases and J by 2 bases, with 12 bases left in between. The DNA for the CDR3 is TGTGCCAGCAGCGTCTTAGCAGCCTACACAGATACGCAGTATTTT. It yields the protein CASSVLAAYTDTQYF.

V gene TRBV6-5 combines with J gene TRBJ2-5; TRBD1 agrees at 9 bases. V lost 0 bases, J lost 2 bases, and 1 base stayed unmatched. Germline CDR1 and CDR2: MNHEY and SVGAGI. The CDR3 is 15 amino acids. The CDR3 bases are TGTGCCAGCAGTTACTCGGGGACAGGGCAAGAGACCCAGTACTTC. This gives the protein CASSYSGTGQETQYF.

The V and J genes are TRBV6-4 and TRBJ1-5, with a possible D match to TRBD1 (5 bases). Trimming removed 5 bases at V and 7 bases at J, with 12 bases between. The CDR3 length is 13 residues. CDR1 is MRHNA, CDR2 SNTAGT, per germline. The CDR3 protein is CASSQGPVQPQHF. The CDR3 bases are TGTGCCAGCAGTCAGGGTCCAGTCCAGCCCCAGCATTTT.

V gene TRBV7-3 combines with J gene TRBJ2-2; D ambiguous. V was shortened by 1 base and J by 8 bases, with 8 bases between the two germline ends. The CDR3 contains 13 residues. Germline CDR1 and CDR2: SGHTA and FQGTGA. CDR3 loop: CASSLNLVGELFF. The CDR3 bases are TGTGCCAGCAGCTTAAACTTGGTGGGGGAGCTGTTTTTT. The variable domain in full, with the rest retrieved from reference TRBV7-3 and TRBJ2-2, is GAGVSQTPSNKVTEKGKYVELRCDPISGHTALYWYRQSLGQGPEFLIYFQGTGAADDSGLPNDRFFAVRPEGSVSTLKIQRTERGDSAVYLCASSLNLVGELFFGEGSRLTVL.

The CDR3 DNA follows: TGTGCCTGGAGTGTGAGTCTGGGCTTAAGCTCTGGAAACACCATATATTTT. Translation: CAWSVSLGLSSGNTIYF. The V call is TRBV30, the J call TRBJ1-3, with D unresolved. The V end lost 0 bases, the J end lost 0 bases, and 15 bases lay between the germline ends. Germline V gene sequence: CDR1 GTSNPN, CDR2 SVGIG (reference sequence). CDR3 length equals 17 residues. Filled out from reference TRBV30 and TRBJ1-3, the complete variable domain reads SQTIHQWPATLVQPVGSPLSLECTVEGTSNPNLYWYRQAAGRGLQLLFYSVGIGQISSEVPQNLSASRPQDRQFILSSKKLLLSDSGFYLCAWSVSLGLSSGNTIYFGEGSWLTVV.

The chain employs TRBV6-5 and TRBJ1-5, with D possibly being TRBD1 (5 bases). The germline V gene encodes CDR1 MNHEY and CDR2 SVGAGI. The CDR3 is 16 residues long. Between the trimmed V and J ends, which lost 0 bases and 4 bases, there was a span of 13 bases. The DNA for the CDR3 is TGTGCCAGCAGTTACTCGAGTGGTCAGGGAAATCAGCCCCAGCATTTT. Translated, it gives CASSYSSGQGNQPQHF.

J is TRBJ2-7 and V is TRBV15, with 7 bases fitting TRBD1. V was pared by 2 bases and J by 0 bases, with 7 bases of the junction left unmatched. Germline assignment: CDR1 LNHNV and CDR2 YYDKDF (reference sequence). There are 16 residues in the CDR3. CDR3 in amino acids: CATSRRDSASSYEQYF. For the CDR3, the DNA is TGTGCCACCAGCAGAAGGGACAGTGCCAGCTCCTACGAGCAGTACTTC.

The chain links TRBV7-2 to TRBJ2-5; 11 positions agree with TRBD1. The CDR3 extends over 16 amino acids. CDR1 is SGHTA and CDR2 is FQGNSA in the germline V gene. After removal of 2 bases from V and 5 bases from J, the junction contained 7 bases not matched to a gene. The CDR3 DNA sequence: TGTGCCAGCAGCTTAATTCGGGACAGGGGGTATGAGACCCAGTACTTC. As protein: CASSLIRDRGYETQYF.

The J gene is TRBJ1-4, the V gene TRBV2; maybe TRBD1 (5 bases). V lost 6 bases to trimming and J lost 6 bases, with 17 bases between them. The V gene's germline CDR1 is SNHLY and CDR2 FYNNEI. The CDR3 is made up of 15 amino acids. CDR3 nucleotide sequence: TGTGCCAGCAGCAGGGTTCTGAATTACGATGAAAAACTGTTTTTT. It yields the protein CASSRVLNYDEKLFF.

This clone came up a few times. The chain joins TRBV30 to TRBJ1-5; 7 nucleotides agree with TRBD1. CDR3 length: 13 residues. Losses at the gene ends were 3 bases for V and 4 bases for J; bases not matched to a gene: 3. Germline CDR1 reads GTSNPN; CDR2 reads SVGIG (reference sequence). The CDR3 region is CAWSQQGNQPQHF. The CDR3 nucleotides read TGTGCCTGGAGCCAACAGGGGAATCAGCCCCAGCATTTT.

This chain links TRBV7-8 with TRBJ1-3; D not certain. CDR1 is SGHVS and CDR2 is FQNEAQ in the germline V gene. V lost 4 bases and J lost 0, with 7 bases in between. This CDR3 is built from 14 residues. This CDR3 reads CASSYAGSGNTIYF. DNA for the CDR3: TGTGCCAGCAGCTACGCGGGCTCTGGAAACACCATATATTTT.

This chain links TRBV7-6 with TRBJ1-1, with D possibly being TRBD1 (5 bases). Germline V CDR1 and CDR2: SGHVS, FNYEAQ. The V gene lost 4 bases and the J gene lost 1 base, with 10 bases spanning the gap. CDR3 length: 14 amino acids. CDR3 loop: CASSSIQANTEAFF. The DNA for the CDR3 is TGTGCCAGCAGCTCAATACAGGCGAACACTGAAGCTTTCTTT.

In this sample, this clone turned up once. CDR3 amino acids: CSARAQETQYF. For the CDR3, the DNA is TGCAGTGCTAGAGCACAAGAGACCCAGTACTTC. This chain connects TRBV20-1 to TRBJ2-5; no clear D. Per germline, CDR1 DFQATT and CDR2 SNEGSKA (reference sequence). The CDR3 sequence is 11 residues long. Trimming removed 1 base from V and 2 bases from J, with 2 bases in between.

This chain's CDR3 is CASSQQGLNYGYTF. CDR3 DNA sequence: TGTGCCAGCAGCCAACAGGGACTAAACTATGGCTACACCTTC. V gene TRBV7-2 combines with J gene TRBJ1-2; D possibly corresponds to TRBD1 (6 bases). The CDR3 totals 14 residues. Germline CDR1 reads SGHTA; CDR2 reads FQGNSA. V lost 5 bases to trimming and J lost 2 bases, with 12 bases between them.